This T cell receptor (beta chain) originates from a study of blood T cell repertoires in COVID-19. Study-level information: Researchers got acute and convalescent COVID-19 samples from the United States, Italy and Spain. In each case, the material was cDNA or gDNA derived from T cells, B-cell-depleted T cells, or PBMCs.

Study processing details: Amplification with reference gene primers provided the estimates of nucleated cell counts. Clones were sequenced by immunoSEQ multiplex PCR, and TCRdb holds only the in-frame ones, with some missing. V and J calls plus clone size are reproduced from that table; the DNA served to infer D and trimming. The table records 130,000 or so clones, around 88% of them present only once. This CDR3 is built from 15 residues. V lost 0 bases to trimming and J lost 5 bases, with 11 bases between them. Germline CDR1 is SGHRS and CDR2 is YFSETQ. The sample comprised peripheral blood. The V call is TRBV5-1, the J call TRBJ2-2, with a possible D match to TRBD1 (5 bases). This clonotype originated in a man aged 50 to 60 with active or convalescent COVID-19. DNA for the CDR3: TGCGCCAGCAGCTTGGACAGGCTGGGGACCGGGGAGCTGTTTTTT. It codes for CASSLDRLGTGELFF.